The rows below give T cell receptor beta chains drawn from one sample of a study of T cells after yellow fever vaccination. TCRdb re-called the 5' RACE reads through MiXCR, storing one row per CDR3 protein. The repertoire holds approximately 340,000 distinct CDR3 sequences, 8.5% to 10% seen once, with about 20% in the top ten. The sample consisted of PBMCs, taken on the day of the first yellow fever vaccination. These receptors were collected from a man aged 18 to 29 who received the YFV17D yellow fever vaccine. Both conserved end residues are part of each CDR3. The D gene is left open where the match is weak. The size entry is marked missing in some rows and otherwise reads once, few, many or a size class.

J: TRBJ1-1
V: TRBV7-9
D: .
size: few
DNA: TGTGCCAGCGCGGAAATGAACACTGAAGCTTTCTTT
CDR3: CASAEMNTEAFF

J: TRBJ1-1
V: TRBV4-3
D: TRBD1
size: few
DNA: TGCGCCAGCAGCCAAGAATCGATGGGGACAGGGGGCGAAGTTAGAGCTTTCTTT
CDR3: CASSQESMGTGGEVRAFF

J: TRBJ2-2
V: TRBV19
D: TRBD1
size: .
DNA: TGTGCCAGTAGTAGAGACAGGGCGGGTGCCGGGGAGCTGTTTTTT
CDR3: CASSRDRAGAGELFF

J: TRBJ1-5
V: TRBV5-5
D: .
size: many
DNA: TGTGCCAGCGCTCCAGGGGTTACGGGGAATCAGCCCCAGCATTTT
CDR3: CASAPGVTGNQPQHF

J: TRBJ2-3
V: TRBV24-1
D: .
size: .
DNA: TGTGCCACCAGTGATTTTTCGGGGTACACGCAGTATTTT
CDR3: CATSDFSGYTQYF

J: TRBJ2-3
V: TRBV29-1
D: .
size: .
DNA: TGCAGCGTCCAGGGTATCGGAAGAACAGATACGCAGTATTTT
CDR3: CSVQGIGRTDTQYF

J: TRBJ1-5
V: TRBV12-3/TRBV12-4
D: .
size: many
DNA: TGTGCCAGCAGTTTAAGTGGGCCGACGGGTCAGCCCCAGCATTTT
CDR3: CASSLSGPTGQPQHF

J: TRBJ1-2
V: TRBV12-3/TRBV12-4
D: .
size: few
DNA: TGTGCCAGCAGTTTCGGAAGGAGTAACTATGGCTACACCTTC
CDR3: CASSFGRSNYGYTF

J: TRBJ2-3
V: TRBV24-1
D: .
size: .
DNA: TGTGCCACCAAGTTAACAACTAAGGAGCCAGATACGCAGTATTTT
CDR3: CATKLTTKEPDTQYF

J: TRBJ2-2
V: TRBV7-3
D: .
size: few
DNA: TGTGCCAGCAGCTTAATGTTCTCGGACCCCTCCACCGGGGAGCTGTTTTTT
CDR3: CASSLMFSDPSTGELFF

J: TRBJ2-7
V: TRBV7-8
D: .
size: .
DNA: TGTGCCAGCAGCTTGGCAGCTTCCTACGAGCAGTACTTC
CDR3: CASSLAASYEQYF

J: TRBJ1-1
V: TRBV9
D: TRBD1
size: few
DNA: TGTGCCAGCAGCGTAGGGACAGGGGGTAGGGGCACTGAAGCTTTCTTT
CDR3: CASSVGTGGRGTEAFF

J: TRBJ1-2
V: TRBV15
D: .
size: .
DNA: TGTGCCACCAGCCCCGCCCGTCGGGAAGACGGCTACACCTTC
CDR3: CATSPARREDGYTF

J: TRBJ1-2
V: TRBV7-8
D: .
size: few
DNA: TGTGCCAGCAGCTTTACGCACTATGGCTACACCTTC
CDR3: CASSFTHYGYTF

J: TRBJ2-5
V: TRBV4-1
D: TRBD2
size: .
DNA: TGCGCCAGCAGCCAGCCCTTCCTAGCGGGGTACCAAGAGACCCAGTACTTC
CDR3: CASSQPFLAGYQETQYF

J: TRBJ2-1
V: TRBV5-1
D: TRBD1
size: few
DNA: TGCGCCAGCAGCTTTGACAGGGGTCCTGGCCCTGAGCAGTTCTTC
CDR3: CASSFDRGPGPEQFF

J: TRBJ2-5
V: TRBV7-2
D: .
size: many
DNA: TGTGCCAGCAGCTTACGAGGGCTAGAGACCCAGTACTTC
CDR3: CASSLRGLETQYF

J: TRBJ2-5
V: TRBV20-1
D: .
size: .
DNA: TGCAGTGCCGGTTCCCGGGTAGAGACCCAGTACTTC
CDR3: CSAGSRVETQYF

J: TRBJ2-1
V: TRBV6-2/TRBV6-3
D: .
size: .
DNA: TGTGCCAGCAGTTCCGTGGGGGACACCTACAATGAGCAGTTCTTC
CDR3: CASSSVGDTYNEQFF

J: TRBJ2-5
V: TRBV7-2
D: .
size: few
DNA: TGTGCCAGCAGCTTAGCGCGAACTAGCCGCCAAGAGACCCAGTACTTC
CDR3: CASSLARTSRQETQYF

J: TRBJ2-5
V: TRBV29-1
D: TRBD1
size: many
DNA: TGCAGCGTGGACAGGGGGAGAGAGACCCAGTACTTC
CDR3: CSVDRGRETQYF

J: TRBJ1-1
V: TRBV6-1
D: .
size: .
DNA: TGTGCCAGCACCCAAGGGTGGGAGAACACTGAAGCTTTCTTT
CDR3: CASTQGWENTEAFF